The entry below describes one T cell receptor (beta chain). This record comes from a study of cytotoxic CD8 clonotypes in ibrutinib-treated CLL. Across the study: Responses: roughly 24 partial, 2 complete; after median approximately 70 months, about 14 stayed remitted, around 12 progressed.

This table comes from immunoSEQ multiplex PCR, and its TCRdb copy is limited to in-frame clones, with some not included. This table holds around 76,000 clones, around four fifths found once. The V end was cut by 2 bases, the J end by 2 bases, with 16 bases between. In germline, CDR1 is SGDLS, CDR2 YYNGEE. The CDR3 is made up of 16 amino acids. This sample comprised PBMCs, obtained after 24 months of ibrutinib treatment. V usage is TRBV9 and J usage is TRBJ2-5; D is tentatively TRBD1 or TRBD2 (5 bases each). The sequence was obtained from a human donor with chronic lymphocytic leukemia. CDR3 DNA: TGTGCCAGCAGCGTCGGGGCCGGGACGCAGCAAGAGACCCAGTACTTC. It specifies CASSVGAGTQQETQYF.